A selection of T cell receptor beta chains follows, all from one sample in a study of blood T cells in healthy people across ages. A single record per CDR3 protein comes from TCRdb applying MiXCR to the 5' RACE reads. The sample has about a million distinct CDR3 sequences, about 44% seen once. Sequencing input: blood. These receptors were obtained from a man aged 25-45 years in good health. CDR3s include the opening cysteine and the closing phenylalanine or tryptophan. Fields, in order: clone size, D gene, V gene, J gene, CDR3 DNA, CDR3 protein. The D gene is left open where the match is weak. Rows may omit the clone size; those that give it use once, few, many or a size class.

-	TRBD2	TRBV20-1	TRBJ2-5	TGCAGTGCTAGAGAACAGCGGGGGGGCTTAGAGACCCAGTACTTC	CSAREQRGGLETQYF
few	TRBD2	TRBV20-1	TRBJ2-5	TGCAGTGCTCCCGGCCGACTAGCGGGGGTTACTATCTACCAAGAGACCCAGTACTTC	CSAPGRLAGVTIYQETQYF
few	-	TRBV20-1	TRBJ2-1	TGCAGTGCCGTACTAGGGAATGAGCAGTTCTTC	CSAVLGNEQFF
-	-	TRBV29-1	TRBJ2-1	TGCAGCGTTCTGGGAACTAGTTCTGTCGGTGAGCAGTTCTTC	CSVLGTSSVGEQFF
few	-	TRBV30	TRBJ2-1	TGTGCCGGGAGTGTGAACAATGAGCGGTTCTTC	CAGSVNNERFF
many	-	TRBV7-9	TRBJ2-1	TGTGCCAGCAGCACAACAGGGTTTGTAGCCCGAAACAATGAGCAGTTCTTC	CASSTTGFVARNNEQFF
-	-	TRBV15	TRBJ2-7	TGTGCCACCAGCAGAGATAGACACTACGAGCAGTACTTC	CATSRDRHYEQYF
few	-	TRBV15	TRBJ2-5	TGTGCCACCAGCAGAGATCGGGCTGTTCAAGAGACCCAGTACTTC	CATSRDRAVQETQYF
-	-	TRBV29-1	TRBJ1-3	TGCCCTCTCTCCCCGGGGCAGAGTGGAAACACCATATATTTT	CPLSPGQSGNTIYF
-	-	TRBV27	TRBJ2-5	TGTGCCAGCAGGGCGTTCTCCCAAGAGACCCAGTACTTC	CASRAFSQETQYF
-	-	TRBV7-2	TRBJ1-2	TGTGCCAGCAGCTTCCCGGGCCTGGGGGGCTACACCTTC	CASSFPGLGGYTF
-	-	TRBV20-1	TRBJ2-5	TGCAGTGCAGACGGCCAGATGGCCGAGACCCAGTACTTC	CSADGQMAETQYF
once	-	TRBV5-1	TRBJ2-7	TGCGCCAGCAGCCGAGACCTAAACGAGCAGTACTTC	CASSRDLNEQYF
few	TRBD2	TRBV28	TRBJ2-7	TGTGCCAGCAGTTCGGCGGGGGGTGGGACTTACGAGCAGTACTTC	CASSSAGGGTYEQYF
-	TRBD2	TRBV7-3	TRBJ2-5	TGTGCCAGCAGCGTATCTAGCGGGGGTTCGACGCAGTACTTC	CASSVSSGGSTQYF
-	-	TRBV20-1	TRBJ2-5	TGCAGTGCTAGACGCAGGGGTGGAGAGACCCAGTACTTC	CSARRRGGETQYF
few	-	TRBV3-1	TRBJ2-3	TGTGCCAGCAGCCCGCAGAGGGATACGCAGTATTTT	CASSPQRDTQYF
-	TRBD2	TRBV6-1	TRBJ2-3	TGTGCCAGCAGTGAAGAGGAAGCGCAGTCCCGCGCGCTAGCGGGGGGCAGCACAGATACGCAGTATTTT	CASSEEEAQSRALAGGSTDTQYF
-	TRBD1	TRBV4-3	TRBJ1-6	TGCGCCAGCAGCCAAGAGGTGGGACAGCGTAATTCACCCCTCCACTTT	CASSQEVGQRNSPLHF
-	TRBD1	TRBV27	TRBJ1-5	TGTGCCAGCAGTCGACAGGGGATGGATCAGCCCCAGCATTTT	CASSRQGMDQPQHF
-	-	TRBV7-2	TRBJ1-5	TGTGCCAGCAGCTTGGGGGACGGACGCAATCAGCCCCAGCATTTT	CASSLGDGRNQPQHF
-	-	TRBV5-1	TRBJ1-2	TGCGCCAGCAGCTTGGAGAGGCCGGAGAACTATGGCTACACCTTC	CASSLERPENYGYTF
-	TRBD2	TRBV12-3/TRBV12-4	TRBJ2-2	TGTGCCAGCAGTTTAACTAGCGGGGGAAGGGAGCTGTTTTTT	CASSLTSGGRELFF
-	-	TRBV28	TRBJ1-4	TGTGCCAGCAGTCCTAAGACAGTCAATGAAAAACTGTTTTTT	CASSPKTVNEKLFF
-	-	TRBV20-1	TRBJ2-7	TGCAGTGCTAGAGATCCCCTGGCGTCTGAGCAGTACTTC	CSARDPLASEQYF
-	-	TRBV6-5	TRBJ2-1	TGTGCCAGCAGTTACCTGTCAACGGGATCCTACAATGAGCAGTTCTTC	CASSYLSTGSYNEQFF
-	TRBD1	TRBV5-1	TRBJ2-5	TGCGCCAGCAGCTTGGATACAGGGGGCGGCGGGGGACAAGAGACCCAGTACTTC	CASSLDTGGGGGQETQYF
-	TRBD2	TRBV5-6	TRBJ2-3	TGTGCCAGCAGCCGTAGCGGGGCCGATACGCAGTATTTT	CASSRSGADTQYF
few	TRBD1	TRBV10-3	TRBJ1-4	TGTGCCATCAGTGGACCGGACAGGGCGGCCGAAAAACTGTTTTTT	CAISGPDRAAEKLFF
many	-	TRBV3-1	TRBJ2-7	TGTGCCAGCAGCCTCACGGACAGCCCCTACTACGAGCAGTACTTC	CASSLTDSPYYEQYF
-	-	TRBV7-3	TRBJ2-1	TGTGCCAGCAGCTTGCGTGGACACAATGAGCAGTTCTTC	CASSLRGHNEQFF
-	-	TRBV20-1	TRBJ1-1	TGCAGTGCTAGCTACGCTCAGGGGTTTGGCACTGAAGCTTTCTTT	CSASYAQGFGTEAFF